This T cell receptor beta chain was retrieved from a study of CD8+ T cells in alopecia areata. Study as a whole: The drug, oral tofacitinib, was given to treated patients at 5 to 10 mg twice daily. Study-wide findings and caveats: Normal-skin resident alphabeta T cells also appear among scalp sample sequences. Relative to mice, TCR sharing across patients was less clear, a difference possibly HLA-related. Elevated clonality characterized lesional scalp relative to normal scalp, particularly in alopecia totalis/universalis.

Germline V gene sequence: CDR1 SGHRS, CDR2 YFSETQ. The CDR3 extends over 14 amino acids. Trimming removed 2 bases at V and 7 bases at J, with 15 bases between. A remark on this clone: Its specificity is not known.

In each case, RNA was isolated and then reverse transcribed into cDNA as the sequencing template. TCRdb's copy holds only in-frame clones and misses some; the assay was immunoSEQ multiplex PCR. Among approximately 140,000 clones, 40% to 50% were seen once, and the ten largest hold roughly 6.8%. This receptor was obtained from a human donor with alopecia areata. The V call is TRBV5-1, the J call TRBJ2-5; no firm D call. Sequenced input: CD4+ T cells sorted from blood. CDR3 nucleotide sequence: TGCGCCAGCAGCTTACAGCCCACCCAGGTGACCCAGTACTTC. Translated, it gives CASSLQPTQVTQYF.